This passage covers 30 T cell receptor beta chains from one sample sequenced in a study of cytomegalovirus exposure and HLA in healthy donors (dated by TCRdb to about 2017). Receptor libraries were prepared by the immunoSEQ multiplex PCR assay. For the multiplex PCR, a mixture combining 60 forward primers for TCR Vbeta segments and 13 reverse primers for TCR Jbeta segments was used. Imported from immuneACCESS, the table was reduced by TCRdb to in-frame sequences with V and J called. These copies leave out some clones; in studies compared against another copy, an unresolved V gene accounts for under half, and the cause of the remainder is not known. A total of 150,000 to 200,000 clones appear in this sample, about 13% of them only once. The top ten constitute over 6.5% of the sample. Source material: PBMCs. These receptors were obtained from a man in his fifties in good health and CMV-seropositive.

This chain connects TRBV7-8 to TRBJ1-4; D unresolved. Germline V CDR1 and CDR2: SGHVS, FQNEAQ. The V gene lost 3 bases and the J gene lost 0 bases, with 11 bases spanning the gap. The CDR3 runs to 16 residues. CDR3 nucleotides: TGTGCCAGCAGCTTCCTCAGTTCCGCAACTAATGAAAAACTGTTTTTT. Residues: CASSFLSSATNEKLFF.

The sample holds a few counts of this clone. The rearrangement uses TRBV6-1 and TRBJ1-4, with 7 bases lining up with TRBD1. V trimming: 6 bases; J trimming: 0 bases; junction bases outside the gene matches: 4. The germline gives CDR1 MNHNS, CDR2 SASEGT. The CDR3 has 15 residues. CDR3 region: CASRTDRATNEKLFF. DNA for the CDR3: TGTGCCAGCAGGACTGACAGGGCAACTAATGAAAAACTGTTTTTT.

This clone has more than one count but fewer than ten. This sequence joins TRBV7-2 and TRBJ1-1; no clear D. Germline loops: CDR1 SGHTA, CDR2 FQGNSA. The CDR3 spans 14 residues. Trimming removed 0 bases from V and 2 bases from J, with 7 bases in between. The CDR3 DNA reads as TGTGCCAGCAGCTTAGCTCCCGGTAACACTGAAGCTTTCTTT. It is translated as CASSLAPGNTEAFF.

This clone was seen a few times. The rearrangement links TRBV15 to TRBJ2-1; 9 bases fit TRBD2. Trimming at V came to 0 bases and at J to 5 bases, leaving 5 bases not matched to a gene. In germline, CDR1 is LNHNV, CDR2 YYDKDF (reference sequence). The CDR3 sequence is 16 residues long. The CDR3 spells CATSREGGGANNEQFF. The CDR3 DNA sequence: TGTGCCACCAGCAGAGAGGGCGGGGGGGCGAACAATGAGCAGTTCTTC.

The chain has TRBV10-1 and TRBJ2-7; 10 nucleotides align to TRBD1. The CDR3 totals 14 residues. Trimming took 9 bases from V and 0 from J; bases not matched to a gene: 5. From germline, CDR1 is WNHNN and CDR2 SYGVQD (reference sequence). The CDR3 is CARRQGASSYEQYF. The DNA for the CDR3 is TGCGCCAGACGACAGGGGGCCAGCTCCTACGAGCAGTACTTC.

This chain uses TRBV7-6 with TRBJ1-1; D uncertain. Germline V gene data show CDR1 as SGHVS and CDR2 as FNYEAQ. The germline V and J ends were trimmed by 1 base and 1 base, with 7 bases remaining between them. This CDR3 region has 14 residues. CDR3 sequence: CASSLGTPNTEAFF. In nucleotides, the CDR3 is TGTGCCAGCAGCTTAGGGACTCCGAACACTGAAGCTTTCTTT.

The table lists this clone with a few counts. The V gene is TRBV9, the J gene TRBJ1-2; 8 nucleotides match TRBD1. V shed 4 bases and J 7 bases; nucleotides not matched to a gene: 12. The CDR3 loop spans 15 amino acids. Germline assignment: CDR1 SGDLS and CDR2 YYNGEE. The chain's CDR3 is CASSLSPDRDSGYTF. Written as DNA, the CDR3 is TGTGCCAGCAGCCTAAGCCCGGACAGGGACAGTGGCTACACCTTC.

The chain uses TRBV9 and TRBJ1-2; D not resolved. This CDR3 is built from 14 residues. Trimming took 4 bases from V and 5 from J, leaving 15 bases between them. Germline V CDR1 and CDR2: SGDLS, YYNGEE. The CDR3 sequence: CASSPVFEGYGYTF. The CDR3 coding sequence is TGTGCCAGCAGCCCCGTCTTCGAGGGATATGGCTACACCTTC.

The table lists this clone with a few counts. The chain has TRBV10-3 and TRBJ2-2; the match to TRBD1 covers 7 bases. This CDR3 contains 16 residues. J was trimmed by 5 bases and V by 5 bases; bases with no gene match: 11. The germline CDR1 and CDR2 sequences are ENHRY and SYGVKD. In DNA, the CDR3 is TGTGCCATCAGTCCGGGACAGAAGCGTAAGACCGGGGAGCTGTTTTTT. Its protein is CAISPGQKRKTGELFF.

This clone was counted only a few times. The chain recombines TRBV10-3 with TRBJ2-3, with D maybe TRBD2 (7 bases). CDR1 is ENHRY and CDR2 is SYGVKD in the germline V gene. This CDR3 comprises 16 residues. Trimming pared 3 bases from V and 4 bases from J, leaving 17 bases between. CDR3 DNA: TGTGCCATCAGTGAATTCGGGGAGGGGGGTTCAGATACGCAGTATTTT. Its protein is CAISEFGEGGSDTQYF.

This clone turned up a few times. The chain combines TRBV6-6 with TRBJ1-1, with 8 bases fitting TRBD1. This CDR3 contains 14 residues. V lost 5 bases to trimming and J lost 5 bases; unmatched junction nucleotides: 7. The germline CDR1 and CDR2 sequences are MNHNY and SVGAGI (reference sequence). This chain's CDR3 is CASSTGQGWTEAFF. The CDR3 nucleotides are TGTGCCAGCAGTACCGGACAGGGCTGGACTGAAGCTTTCTTT.

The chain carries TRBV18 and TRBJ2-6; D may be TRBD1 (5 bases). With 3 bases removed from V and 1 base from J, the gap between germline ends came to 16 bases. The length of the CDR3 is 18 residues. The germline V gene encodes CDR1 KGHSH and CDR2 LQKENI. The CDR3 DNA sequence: TGTGCCAGCTCACCGACGGTGACAGTACAGTCTGGGGCCAACGTCCTGACTTTC. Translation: CASSPTVTVQSGANVLTF. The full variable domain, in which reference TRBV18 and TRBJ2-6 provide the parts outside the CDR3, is NAGVMQNPRHLVRRRGQEARLRCSPMKGHSHVYWYRQLPEEGLKFMVYLQKENIIDESGMPKERFSAEFPKEGPSILRIQQVVRGDSAAYFCASSPTVTVQSGANVLTFGAGSRLTVL.

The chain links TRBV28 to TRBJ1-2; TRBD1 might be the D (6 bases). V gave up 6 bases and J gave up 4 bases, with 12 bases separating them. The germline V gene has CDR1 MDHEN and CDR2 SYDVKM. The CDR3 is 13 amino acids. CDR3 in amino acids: CASSNRVSYGYTF. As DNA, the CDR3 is TGTGCCAGCAGCAACAGGGTGAGCTATGGCTACACCTTC.

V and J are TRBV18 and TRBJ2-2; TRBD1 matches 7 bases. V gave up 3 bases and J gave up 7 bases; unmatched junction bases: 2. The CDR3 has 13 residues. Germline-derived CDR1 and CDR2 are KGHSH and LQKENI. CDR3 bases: TGTGCCAGCTCACCTGACAGGGACGGGGAGCTGTTTTTT. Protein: CASSPDRDGELFF.

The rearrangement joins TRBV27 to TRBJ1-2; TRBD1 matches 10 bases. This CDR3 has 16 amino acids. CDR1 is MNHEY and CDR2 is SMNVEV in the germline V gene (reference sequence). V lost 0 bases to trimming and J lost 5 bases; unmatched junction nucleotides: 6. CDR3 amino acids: CASSLSRQGAEYGYTF. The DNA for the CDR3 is TGTGCCAGCAGTTTATCTCGACAGGGGGCGGAATATGGCTACACCTTC.

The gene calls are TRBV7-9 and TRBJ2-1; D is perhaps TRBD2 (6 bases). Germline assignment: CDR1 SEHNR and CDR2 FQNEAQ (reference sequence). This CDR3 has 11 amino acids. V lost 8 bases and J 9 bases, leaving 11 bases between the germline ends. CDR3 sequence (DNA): TGTGCCAGCGAACTAGCATCTGAGCAGTTCTTC. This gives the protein CASELASEQFF.

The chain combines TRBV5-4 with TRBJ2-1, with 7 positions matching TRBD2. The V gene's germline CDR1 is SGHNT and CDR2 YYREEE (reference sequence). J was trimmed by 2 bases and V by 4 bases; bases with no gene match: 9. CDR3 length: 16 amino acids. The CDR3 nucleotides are TGTGCCAGCAGCCCCGGCGGGGGTGGGCCCTACAATGAGCAGTTCTTC. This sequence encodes CASSPGGGGPYNEQFF.

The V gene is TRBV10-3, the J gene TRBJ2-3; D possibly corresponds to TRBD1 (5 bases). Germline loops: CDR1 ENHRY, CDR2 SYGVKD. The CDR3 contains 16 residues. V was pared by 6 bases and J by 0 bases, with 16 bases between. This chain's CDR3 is CAIRDPTEDSTDTQYF. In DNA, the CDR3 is TGTGCCATCAGGGACCCGACAGAAGACAGCACAGATACGCAGTATTTT.

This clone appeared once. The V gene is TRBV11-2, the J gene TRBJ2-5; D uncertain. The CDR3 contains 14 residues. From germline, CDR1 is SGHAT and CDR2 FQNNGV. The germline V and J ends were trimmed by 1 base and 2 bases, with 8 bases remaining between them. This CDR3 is CASSLVPAQETQYF. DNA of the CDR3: TGTGCCAGCAGCTTAGTTCCCGCGCAAGAGACCCAGTACTTC.

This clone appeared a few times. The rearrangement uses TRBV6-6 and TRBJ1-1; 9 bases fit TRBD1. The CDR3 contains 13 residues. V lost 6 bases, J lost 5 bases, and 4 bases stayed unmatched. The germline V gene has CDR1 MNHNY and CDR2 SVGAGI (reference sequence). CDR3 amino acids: CASSPTGGTEAFF. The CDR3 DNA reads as TGTGCCAGCAGCCCGACAGGGGGAACTGAAGCTTTCTTT.

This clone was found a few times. The CDR3, as DNA: TGTGCCAGTAGAGACAGGGGGCAAGAGACCCAGTACTTC. Translating gives CASRDRGQETQYF. The chain links TRBV19 to TRBJ2-5; the match to TRBD1 covers 9 bases. There are 13 residues in the CDR3. Germline V gene sequence: CDR1 LNHDA, CDR2 SQIVND (reference sequence). V shed 6 bases, J shed 2 bases, and the junction held 1 base outside the gene matches.

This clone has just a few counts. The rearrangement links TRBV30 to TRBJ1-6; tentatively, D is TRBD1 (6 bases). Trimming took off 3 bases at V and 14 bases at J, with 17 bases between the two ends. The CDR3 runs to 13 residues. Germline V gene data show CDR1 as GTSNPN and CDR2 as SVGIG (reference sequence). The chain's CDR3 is CAWSPGGGVTLHF. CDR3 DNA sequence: TGTGCCTGGAGCCCGGGAGGGGGGGTAACCCTCCACTTT.

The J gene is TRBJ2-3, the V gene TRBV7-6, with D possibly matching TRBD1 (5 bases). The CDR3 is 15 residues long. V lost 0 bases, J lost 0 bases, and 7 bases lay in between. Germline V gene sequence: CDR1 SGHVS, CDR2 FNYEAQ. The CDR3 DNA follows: TGTGCCAGCAGCTTAGCCCAGGGTAGCACAGATACGCAGTATTTT. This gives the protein CASSLAQGSTDTQYF.

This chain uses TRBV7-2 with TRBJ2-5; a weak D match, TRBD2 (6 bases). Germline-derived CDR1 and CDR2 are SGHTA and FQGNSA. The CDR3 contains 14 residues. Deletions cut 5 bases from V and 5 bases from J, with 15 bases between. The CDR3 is CASSVTRRWETQYF. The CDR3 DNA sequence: TGTGCCAGCAGCGTGACTAGGAGATGGGAGACCCAGTACTTC.

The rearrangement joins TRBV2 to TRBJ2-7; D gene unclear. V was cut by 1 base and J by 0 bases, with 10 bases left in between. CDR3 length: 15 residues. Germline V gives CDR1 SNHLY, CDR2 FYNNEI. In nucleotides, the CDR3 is TGTGCCAGCAGTGAAGACCCTAGGAGCTCCTACGAGCAGTACGTC. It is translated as CASSEDPRSSYEQYV.

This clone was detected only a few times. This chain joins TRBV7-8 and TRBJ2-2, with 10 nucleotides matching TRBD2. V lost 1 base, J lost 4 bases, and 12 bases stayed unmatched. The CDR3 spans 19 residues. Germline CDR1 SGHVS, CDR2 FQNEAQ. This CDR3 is CASSLVRLAGAPSTGELFF. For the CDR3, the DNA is TGTGCCAGCAGCTTAGTACGGCTAGCGGGGGCGCCGAGCACCGGGGAGCTGTTTTTT.

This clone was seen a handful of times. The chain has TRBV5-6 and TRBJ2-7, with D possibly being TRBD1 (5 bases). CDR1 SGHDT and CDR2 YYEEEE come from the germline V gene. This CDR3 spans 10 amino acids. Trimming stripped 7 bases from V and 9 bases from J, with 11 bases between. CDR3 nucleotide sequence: TGTGCCAGCTGCGAAAGGGGGCAGTACGTC. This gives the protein CASCERGQYV.

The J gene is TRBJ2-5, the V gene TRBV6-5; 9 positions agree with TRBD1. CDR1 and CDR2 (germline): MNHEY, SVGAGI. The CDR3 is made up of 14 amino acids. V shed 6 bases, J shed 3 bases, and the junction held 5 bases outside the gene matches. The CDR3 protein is CASRTTGGKETQYF. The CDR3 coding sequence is TGTGCCAGCAGAACGACAGGGGGTAAAGAGACCCAGTACTTC.

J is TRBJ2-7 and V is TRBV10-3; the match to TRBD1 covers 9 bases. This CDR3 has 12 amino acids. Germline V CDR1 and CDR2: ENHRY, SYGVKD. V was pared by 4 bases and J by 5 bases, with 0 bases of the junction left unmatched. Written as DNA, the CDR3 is TGTGCCATCAGTGGGACAGGGGACGAGCAGTACTTC. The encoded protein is CAISGTGDEQYF.

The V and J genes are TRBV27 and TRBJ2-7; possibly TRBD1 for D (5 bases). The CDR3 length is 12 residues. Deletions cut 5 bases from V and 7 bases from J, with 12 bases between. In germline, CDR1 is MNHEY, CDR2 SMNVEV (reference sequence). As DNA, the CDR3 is TGTGCCAGCAGTGCCTCAAGGGGTGAGCAGTACTTC. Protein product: CASSASRGEQYF.